These 10 T cell receptor beta chains share one sample of origin, sequenced in a study of identifying expanded T cells in peripheral blood. This table comes from immunoSEQ multiplex PCR, and its TCRdb copy is limited to in-frame clones, with some not included. The sample includes 50,000 to 60,000 clones, approximately 82% seen only once; the top ten take approximately 17%. Sequenced: blood. These receptor sequences come from a person aged 18 to 75 in good health.

The chain employs TRBV10-3 and TRBJ2-5; TRBD2 matches at 13 bases. J gave up 5 bases and V 3 bases, and 6 bases lay outside the gene matches. This CDR3 comprises 16 residues. CDR1 ENHRY and CDR2 SYGVKD come from the germline V gene. CDR3 DNA sequence: TGTGCCATCAGTGACAGACTAGCGGGGGGCGGGGAGACCCAGTACTTC. Translated, it gives CAISDRLAGGGETQYF.

The J gene is TRBJ1-2, the V gene TRBV6-5, with TRBD1 identical over 7 bases. This CDR3 has 14 residues. The ends lost 4 bases at V and 3 bases at J; junction bases unmatched: 5. Germline CDR1 reads MNHEY; CDR2 reads SVGAGI. The CDR3 loop is CASSFRGRDYGYTF. CDR3 nucleotide sequence: TGTGCCAGCAGTTTTAGGGGGCGTGACTATGGCTACACCTTC.

The chain is built from TRBV6-1 and TRBJ2-3; D possibly uses TRBD1 or TRBD2 (5 bases each). Germline V gives CDR1 MNHNS, CDR2 SASEGT. There are 15 residues in the CDR3. Between the trimmed V and J ends, which lost 4 bases and 3 bases, there was a span of 14 bases. The CDR3: CASSVRDPRTDTQYF. CDR3 in DNA: TGTGCCAGCAGTGTCCGGGACCCTAGGACAGATACGCAGTATTTT.

V is TRBV7-9 and J is TRBJ2-5; D call uncertain. V gave up 3 bases and J gave up 4 bases, with 3 bases separating them. Germline assignment: CDR1 SEHNR and CDR2 FQNEAQ (reference sequence). CDR3 length: 11 amino acids. The CDR3, as DNA: TGTGCCAGCAGCTTTCGAGAGACCCAGTACTTC. It codes for CASSFRETQYF.

The J gene is TRBJ2-6, the V gene TRBV19; D gene ambiguous. The CDR3 totals 18 residues. Per the germline V gene, CDR1 is LNHDA and CDR2 is SQIVND (reference sequence). V shed 4 bases and J shed 0 bases, with 16 bases lying between them. The CDR3 sequence is CASSKSTGGNSGANVLTF. CDR3 bases: TGTGCCAGTAGTAAATCAACGGGCGGAAACTCTGGGGCCAACGTCCTGACTTTC.

V and J are TRBV5-4 and TRBJ1-2, with D perhaps TRBD1 (6 bases). Germline V gives CDR1 SGHNT, CDR2 YYREEE (reference sequence). V dropped 1 base and J dropped 6 bases, with 16 bases sitting between them. CDR3 size: 15 residues. CDR3 nucleotide sequence: TGTGCCAGCAGCTTGAGGGCACAGGGCAGGGATGGCTACACCTTC. As protein: CASSLRAQGRDGYTF.

The CDR3 sequence is CASSSRTSGGNEQFF. The CDR3 DNA reads TGTGCCAGCTCATCCCGGACTAGCGGGGGGAATGAGCAGTTCTTC. The chain employs TRBV18 and TRBJ2-1; 14 bases match TRBD2. The germline V gene encodes CDR1 KGHSH and CDR2 LQKENI. The V segment lost 5 bases and the J segment 7 bases; nucleotides outside the gene matches: 4. The CDR3 loop spans 15 amino acids.

This clone was picked up one time. The chain combines TRBV2 with TRBJ1-1; D may be TRBD1 (5 bases). The V gene lost 7 bases and the J gene lost 0 bases, with 9 bases spanning the gap. The CDR3 is made up of 13 amino acids. Per germline, CDR1 SNHLY and CDR2 FYNNEI. CDR3 region: CASNQGMNTEAFF. The DNA for the CDR3 is TGTGCCAGCAACCAGGGCATGAACACTGAAGCTTTCTTT.

J is TRBJ1-2 and V is TRBV7-2; D call uncertain. The germline gives CDR1 SGHTA, CDR2 FQGNSA. The length of the CDR3 is 13 residues. V gave up 5 bases and J gave up 8 bases, with 15 bases separating them. CDR3 DNA: TGTGCCAGCAGCCCAGGACGGAGTCAGGGCTACACCTTC. Translated: CASSPGRSQGYTF.

The chain recombines TRBV19 with TRBJ1-5, with 11 bases that match TRBD1. V lost 6 bases and J lost 4; bases outside the gene matches: 2. Germline CDR1 LNHDA, CDR2 SQIVND (reference sequence). The CDR3 covers 14 residues. CDR3 DNA: TGTGCCAGTAGGGACAGGGGGCAGAATCAGCCCCAGCATTTT. Protein product: CASRDRGQNQPQHF. Full variable domain (rest looked up from reference TRBV19 and TRBJ1-5): DGGITQSPKYLFRKEGQNVTLSCEQNLNHDAMYWYRQDPGQGLRLIYYSQIVNDFQKGDIAEGYSVSREKKESFPLTVTSAQKNPTAFYLCASRDRGQNQPQHFGDGTRLSIL.